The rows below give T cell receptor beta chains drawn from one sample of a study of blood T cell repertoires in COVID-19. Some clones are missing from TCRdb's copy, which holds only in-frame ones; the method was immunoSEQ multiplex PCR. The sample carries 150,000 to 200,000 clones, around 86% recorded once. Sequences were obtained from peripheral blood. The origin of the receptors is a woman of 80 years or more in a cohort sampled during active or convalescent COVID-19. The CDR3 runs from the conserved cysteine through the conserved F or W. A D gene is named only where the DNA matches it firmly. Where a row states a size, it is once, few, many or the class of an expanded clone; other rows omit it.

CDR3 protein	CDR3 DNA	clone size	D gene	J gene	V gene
CASSETQGNTEAFF	TGCGCCAGCAGCGAAACTCAGGGGAACACTGAAGCTTTCTTT	-	-	TRBJ1-1	TRBV5-1
CAWSKAGGTYNEQFF	TGTGCCTGGAGTAAGGCGGGAGGTACCTACAATGAGCAGTTCTTC	-	TRBD2	TRBJ2-1	TRBV30
CASRKQGARYGYTF	TGTGCCAGCAGGAAACAGGGGGCGCGGTATGGCTACACCTTC	-	TRBD1	TRBJ1-2	TRBV5-8
CASSEARVHGYTF	TGTGCCAGCAGTGAGGCCCGGGTTCACGGCTACACCTTC	-	-	TRBJ1-2	TRBV6-1
CASSSSGGTDTQYF	TGCGCCAGCAGCTCTTCGGGTGGCACAGATACGCAGTATTTT	-	-	TRBJ2-3	TRBV5-1
CASSPTLGLAGWEETQYF	TGTGCCAGCAGCCCTACGCTGGGACTAGCGGGTTGGGAAGAGACCCAGTACTTC	-	TRBD2	TRBJ2-5	TRBV3-1/TRBV3-2
CASSRETGSRSPLHF	TGTGCCAGCAGCCGTGAGACAGGGAGTCGTTCACCCCTCCACTTT	-	TRBD1	TRBJ1-6	TRBV7-9
CASSSDSYGYTF	TGTGCCAGCAGCTCGGACAGCTATGGCTACACCTTC	-	-	TRBJ1-2	TRBV7-9
CASLPGSGSYNEQFF	TGTGCCAGCCTACCTGGAAGCGGATCATACAATGAGCAGTTCTTC	-	-	TRBJ2-1	TRBV9
CSASGGAFLDEQYF	TGCAGTGCTAGTGGCGGGGCGTTTCTGGACGAGCAGTACTTC	-	-	TRBJ2-7	TRBV20-1
CATSAGGKGYQPQHF	TGTGCCACCAGTGCAGGGGGGAAGGGCTATCAGCCCCAGCATTTT	-	TRBD1	TRBJ1-5	TRBV24-1
CASSLDGRRGYNEQFF	TGTGCCAGCAGCTTAGATGGACGGAGGGGATACAATGAGCAGTTCTTC	-	-	TRBJ2-1	TRBV11-3
CASSFPGTSGISYNEQFF	TGTGCCAGCAGCTTTCCCGGGACTAGCGGGATATCGTACAATGAGCAGTTCTTC	few	TRBD2	TRBJ2-1	TRBV5-4
CASSVTGILYGYTF	TGTGCCAGTAGTGTGACCGGGATTCTCTATGGCTACACCTTC	-	-	TRBJ1-2	TRBV19
CASSSLGDVDEQFF	TGCGCCAGCAGCTCGCTCGGGGATGTGGATGAGCAGTTCTTC	once	-	TRBJ2-1	TRBV5-1
CASSPSPDSGNTIYF	TGTGCCAGCTCACCAAGTCCAGACTCTGGAAACACCATATATTTT	-	-	TRBJ1-3	TRBV18
CASSIQANTGELFF	TGTGCCAGTAGTATCCAGGCGAACACCGGGGAGCTGTTTTTT	once	-	TRBJ2-2	TRBV19
CASSPRRGNSYNEQFF	TGTGCCAGCAGCCCCCGCCGGGGGAACTCCTACAATGAGCAGTTCTTC	-	-	TRBJ2-1	TRBV11-3
CASSSRLAGVSYNEQFF	TGTGCCAGCAGTTCTAGACTAGCGGGGGTCTCCTACAATGAGCAGTTCTTC	-	TRBD2	TRBJ2-1	TRBV5-6
CASSLDLSSPLHF	TGTGCCAGCAGCTTAGATCTTAGTTCACCCCTCCACTTT	-	-	TRBJ1-6	TRBV11-3
CASGRGQGYNEQFF	TGTGCTAGTGGCCGAGGACAGGGTTACAATGAGCAGTTCTTC	-	TRBD1	TRBJ2-1	TRBV12-5
CASGGAGQGEAFF	TGTGCCAGCGGGGGAGCGGGGCAGGGTGAAGCTTTCTTT	-	-	TRBJ1-1	TRBV6-5
CASSLKIGGNEQFF	TGTGCCAGCAGCTTAAAGATAGGGGGAAATGAGCAGTTCTTC	-	-	TRBJ2-1	TRBV7-9
CATSDLTIPLELFF	TGTGCCACCAGTGATTTGACAATCCCGTTAGAGCTGTTTTTT	-	-	TRBJ2-2	TRBV24-1
CATEARGNTEAFF	TGTGCCACCGAGGCCCGGGGGAACACTGAAGCTTTCTTT	-	-	TRBJ1-1	TRBV24-1
CASSYYGTSGWGEQFF	TGTGCCAGCAGTTATTACGGGACTAGCGGCTGGGGTGAGCAGTTCTTC	-	TRBD2	TRBJ2-1	TRBV6-5
CALDYRGTAYGYTF	TGTGCCCTAGATTACCGAGGGACAGCCTATGGCTACACCTTC	-	TRBD1	TRBJ1-2	TRBV30
CASSLEMTGRSGNTIYF	TGCGCCAGCAGCTTGGAAATGACAGGCCGCTCTGGAAACACCATATATTTT	-	-	TRBJ1-3	TRBV5-1
CASVIASGRTDTQYF	TGTGCCAGCGTAATAGCTAGCGGGCGCACAGATACGCAGTATTTT	-	TRBD2	TRBJ2-3	TRBV28
CASSLDFSEAFF	TGTGCCAGCAGCTTGGACTTTTCTGAAGCTTTCTTT	-	-	TRBJ1-1	TRBV11-2
CATDRGGNEQYF	TGTGCCACAGACAGGGGAGGAAACGAGCAGTACTTC	-	TRBD1	TRBJ2-7	TRBV10-3
CASSLDLDTQYF	TGTGCCAGCAGCTTGGACTTAGATACGCAGTATTTT	once	-	TRBJ2-3	TRBV5-8
CASSPGQGYEQYF	TGTGCCAGCAGTCCGGGACAGGGCTACGAGCAGTACTTC	-	TRBD1	TRBJ2-7	TRBV28
CAISADRGNSPLHF	TGTGCCATCAGTGCAGACAGGGGAAATTCACCCCTCCACTTT	-	TRBD1	TRBJ1-6	TRBV10-3